Each of the 25 T cell receptor beta chains below was sequenced from the same sample in a study of identical twins. Each CDR3 protein gets one entry after TCRdb re-called the 5' RACE reads with MiXCR. In the table there are about 660,000 distinct CDR3 sequences, over 8.5% of which are singletons. These data also featured in a second study, about yellow fever vaccine responses in identical twins.

Specimen: PBMCs. Receptors originate from a woman aged 18-35 years in good health.

This clonotype was seen ten or more times. This chain's CDR3 is CASETSGGFSYEQYF. In DNA, the CDR3 is TGTGCCAGCGAGACTAGCGGGGGGTTCTCCTACGAGCAGTACTTC. The chain uses TRBV6-2 or TRBV6-3 and TRBJ2-7, with 13 bases lining up with TRBD2. The V gene's germline CDR1 is MNHEY and CDR2 SVGEGT. This CDR3 spans 15 amino acids. V gave up 8 bases and J gave up 0 bases; unmatched junction bases: 4.

A few counts support this clonotype. The chain has TRBV12-3 or TRBV12-4 and TRBJ2-1; TRBD2 agrees at 8 bases. CDR3 length: 18 amino acids. V lost 5 bases, J lost 9 bases, and 21 bases stayed unmatched. The CDR3 is CASSLQYPRTSLGTEQFF. The CDR3 nucleotides read TGTGCCAGCAGTCTACAATATCCTCGGACTAGCCTGGGTACTGAGCAGTTCTTC.

This clonotype has only a few counts. The V gene is TRBV15, the J gene TRBJ2-5, with D tentatively TRBD1 (6 bases). Germline-derived CDR1 and CDR2 are LNHNV and YYDKDF (reference sequence). Trimming stripped 0 bases from V and 2 bases from J, with 19 bases between. The CDR3 consists of 18 residues. DNA of the CDR3: TGTGCCACCAGCAGAGATAGGGTTCACAGGGAAGGACAAGAGACCCAGTACTTC. It specifies CATSRDRVHREGQETQYF.

This clonotype was observed many times. This chain connects TRBV12-3 or TRBV12-4 to TRBJ2-1; D uncertain. Between the trimmed V and J ends, which lost 7 bases and 6 bases, there was a span of 16 bases. The CDR3 spans 14 residues. CDR3 DNA sequence: TGTGCCAGCACTCCTCTGGCTGGACCCAATGAGCAGTTCTTC. This encodes CASTPLAGPNEQFF.

Only a few counts were recorded for this clonotype. The gene calls are TRBV3-1 and TRBJ2-5; 8 nucleotides align to TRBD2. This CDR3 is built from 17 residues. V lost 2 bases to trimming and J lost 2 bases; unmatched junction nucleotides: 10. From germline, CDR1 is LGHDT and CDR2 YNNKEL (reference sequence). The CDR3 coding sequence is TGTGCCAGCAGCCAAAGGCCTGCCGGGAGGGGGCAAGAGACCCAGTACTTC. It codes for CASSQRPAGRGQETQYF.

This clonotype was seen a handful of times. The junction departs from germline at one end; a sequencing error may be responsible. This rearrangement joins TRBV3-1 to TRBJ1-2; unclear D gene. From germline, CDR1 is LGHDT and CDR2 YNNKEL (reference sequence). This CDR3 is built from 18 residues. This chain's CDR3 is CAISPLGVPQSSVYGYTF. Here the CDR3 DNA reads TGTGCCATCAGCCCCCTTGGGGTCCCGCAGAGCTCAGTGTACGGCTACACCTTC.

This clonotype was recorded many times. The V and J genes are TRBV29-1 and TRBJ2-7; TRBD2 is a possible D gene (7 bases). Germline CDR1 SQVTM, CDR2 ANQGSEA. This CDR3 has 15 residues. The V gene lost 1 base and the J gene lost 2 bases, with 15 bases spanning the gap. The CDR3 nucleotides are TGCAGCGTTGAAGGGGGAGGGACAAGCCCCTACGAGCAGTACTTC. The encoded protein is CSVEGGGTSPYEQYF.

The chain recombines TRBV11-3 with TRBJ2-3; 7 bases fit TRBD1. The CDR3 spans 14 residues. Germline values: CDR1 SGHNT, CDR2 YENEEA. The trim removed 5 bases at V and 4 bases at J, leaving 6 bases unmatched. CDR3 nucleotide sequence: TGTGCCAGCAGCCCGCGACAGGGTCCAGATACGCAGTATTTT. Its protein product is CASSPRQGPDTQYF.

This sequence joins TRBV4-3 and TRBJ1-1; D not resolved. The CDR3 is 16 amino acids. Germline CDR1 is LGHNA and CDR2 is YSLEER. Trimming took 1 base from V and 1 from J, leaving 13 bases between them. CDR3 sequence (DNA): TGCGCCAGCAGCCAAGGGACGGCGGCCGCGAACACTGAAGCTTTCTTT. This gives the protein CASSQGTAAANTEAFF.

This rearrangement joins TRBV15 to TRBJ2-1; the D gene could be TRBD1 or TRBD2 (5 bases each). Trimming stripped 1 base from V and 4 bases from J, with 8 bases between. The CDR3 has 14 residues. The V gene's germline CDR1 is LNHNV and CDR2 YYDKDF (reference sequence). This CDR3 reads CATSRAEGYNEQFF. For the CDR3, the DNA is TGTGCCACCAGCAGAGCTGAGGGGTACAATGAGCAGTTCTTC.

In this sample, this clonotype turned up a few times. The chain has TRBV2 and TRBJ2-2; D unclear. Germline loops: CDR1 SNHLY, CDR2 FYNNEI. V was cut by 7 bases and J by 4 bases, with 19 bases left in between. The CDR3 runs 16 residues. CDR3 nucleotide sequence: TGTGCCAGCAATCCGCGAGCAGGTTCGGTCACCGGGGAGCTGTTTTTT. This gives the protein CASNPRAGSVTGELFF.

The chain employs TRBV4-2 and TRBJ1-2, with a possible D match to TRBD1 (6 bases). V was pared by 5 bases and J by 6 bases, with 19 bases between. Germline V gene lookup returns CDR1 LGHNA and CDR2 YNFKEQ. The CDR3 has 15 residues. The CDR3 DNA sequence: TGTGCCAGCAGCATACCGGGACAAGGATTTCATGGCTACACCTTC. Encoded protein: CASSIPGQGFHGYTF.

This clonotype was counted only a few times. This sequence joins TRBV28 and TRBJ2-7; D might be TRBD1 or TRBD2, each matching 7 bases. CDR1 and CDR2 from the germline V gene are MDHEN and SYDVKM. Between the trimmed V and J ends, which lost 2 bases and 4 bases, there was a span of 15 bases. The CDR3 length is 15 residues. Written as DNA, the CDR3 is TGTGCCAGCAGTTTAATAGGTCAGGGGGGGTACGAGCAGTACTTC. This encodes CASSLIGQGGYEQYF.

This clonotype was seen a few times. This chain connects TRBV12-3 or TRBV12-4 to TRBJ2-5, with D possibly TRBD1 on 7 matching bases. Trimming pared 1 base from V and 4 bases from J, leaving 13 bases between. The CDR3 has 15 amino acids. This chain's CDR3 is CASSLVAGGTETQYF. The CDR3 coding sequence is TGTGCCAGCAGTTTAGTGGCAGGGGGGACAGAGACCCAGTACTTC.

This clonotype was seen ten or more times. The genes are TRBV12-3 or TRBV12-4 and TRBJ1-5, with D perhaps TRBD1 (6 bases). The germline V and J ends were trimmed by 6 bases and 2 bases, with 14 bases remaining between them. The CDR3 is 15 residues long. The CDR3 loop reads CASREGENRNQPQHF. Here the CDR3 DNA reads TGTGCCAGCAGGGAGGGGGAGAACCGCAATCAGCCCCAGCATTTT.

V and J are TRBV7-2 and TRBJ1-2; D is possibly TRBD1 (5 bases). Germline V lookup: CDR1 SGHTA, CDR2 FQGNSA. The CDR3 sequence is 14 residues long. The germline V and J ends were trimmed by 3 bases and 5 bases, with 13 bases remaining between them. CDR3 in amino acids: CASSFAGMGYGYTF. The CDR3 bases are TGTGCCAGCAGCTTCGCAGGGATGGGTTATGGCTACACCTTC.

Only a few counts were recorded for this clonotype. V gene TRBV7-9 combines with J gene TRBJ2-7, with 8 bases aligning to TRBD2. In germline, CDR1 is SEHNR, CDR2 FQNEAQ (reference sequence). Trimming removed 4 bases from V and 3 bases from J; junction bases left unmatched: 8. The CDR3 has 15 amino acids. The CDR3 loop is CASSSPTSGYYEQYF. In DNA, the CDR3 is TGTGCCAGCAGCTCACCCACTAGCGGTTACTACGAGCAGTACTTC.

This clonotype came up a few times. The chain combines TRBV7-9 with TRBJ2-1; 12 nucleotides line up with TRBD2. The CDR3 is made up of 17 amino acids. The ends lost 1 base at V and 10 bases at J; junction bases unmatched: 11. Germline V gene sequence: CDR1 SEHNR, CDR2 FQNEAQ (reference sequence). CDR3 nucleotides: TGTGCCAGCAGCTTAGAATCGGCTAGCGGGGGGGCCGTGGAGCAGTTCTTC. This gives the protein CASSLESASGGAVEQFF.

The CDR3 loop is CSVGSGPRQFF. CDR3 bases: TGCAGCGTTGGATCCGGGCCCCGACAGTTCTTC. The chain couples TRBV29-1 to TRBJ2-1, with D uncertain. The germline V gene has CDR1 SQVTM and CDR2 ANQGSEA. Trimming removed 4 bases at V and 13 bases at J, with 14 bases between. This CDR3 is 11 amino acids long.

The rearrangement uses TRBV29-1 and TRBJ2-1, with D uncertain. This CDR3 has 12 residues. The germline V and J ends were trimmed by 3 bases and 5 bases, with 8 bases remaining between them. The germline gives CDR1 SQVTM, CDR2 ANQGSEA. The CDR3 DNA sequence: TGCAGCGTTGATCAGACCGACAATGAGCAGTTCTTC. Residues: CSVDQTDNEQFF.

This clonotype was seen many times. The chain couples TRBV10-1 to TRBJ2-5; D gene uncertain. CDR1 is WNHNN, CDR2 SYGVQD, per germline (reference sequence). This CDR3 is built from 14 residues. V shed 4 bases and J shed 5 bases, with 14 bases lying between them. The CDR3 here is CASSASGAVETQYF. The CDR3 nucleotides read TGCGCCAGCAGTGCGTCAGGTGCGGTGGAGACCCAGTACTTC.

The sample holds a few counts of this clonotype. The rearrangement joins TRBV6-2 or TRBV6-3 to TRBJ2-5; D remains unclear. V was cut by 6 bases and J by 3 bases, with 11 bases left in between. This CDR3 is built from 13 residues. CDR1 and CDR2 from the germline V gene are MNHEY and SVGEGT. The CDR3, as DNA: TGTGCCAGCAGAACCACTATCAAAGAGACCCAGTACTTC. Protein: CASRTTIKETQYF.

The V and J genes are TRBV12-3 or TRBV12-4 and TRBJ2-7, with 10 nucleotides matching TRBD2. V gave up 3 bases and J gave up 1 base; unmatched junction bases: 9. This CDR3 has 17 residues. The CDR3 DNA reads TGTGCCAGCAGTTTGTCGTCTCTAGCGGGAGAGTCCTACGAGCAGTACTTC. Translation gives CASSLSSLAGESYEQYF.

The CDR3 DNA reads TGTGCCATCAGTGGAGCAAGGGGCGGCGGACAAGAGACCCAGTACTTC. It specifies CAISGARGGGQETQYF. The rearrangement uses TRBV10-3 and TRBJ2-5, with D possibly TRBD1 on 5 matching bases. The CDR3 totals 16 residues. CDR1 and CDR2 (germline): ENHRY, SYGVKD. Trimming shortened V by 4 bases and J by 2 bases, and 17 bases separated the two germline ends.

The gene calls are TRBV10-3 and TRBJ2-1, with TRBD2 as a possible D gene (6 bases). CDR1 is ENHRY, CDR2 SYGVKD, per germline. There are 13 residues in the CDR3. V lost 7 bases and J 5 bases, leaving 12 bases between the germline ends. CDR3 nucleotides: TGTGCCATCACCGGGGGTGGGGACAATGAGCAGTTCTTC. It specifies CAITGGGDNEQFF.